This TCR beta chain was retrieved from a study of OX40 agonist ivuxolimab in advanced cancers. TCRdb keeps only in-frame clones here, not all; method: immunoSEQ multiplex PCR. Seen here are under 65,000 clones, 89% observed once, and the top ten hold about 12%. Germline-derived CDR1 and CDR2 are LNHDA and SQIVND (reference sequence). The CDR3 has 10 amino acids. Trimming removed 10 bases at V and 11 bases at J, with 14 bases between. Study-level findings and limits: The authors did not determine the antigen specificity of the expanded peripheral T cells.

Sampling of blood occurred at baseline, cycle 4 day 1, and cycle 7 day 1. As to this clone: The target antigen is unknown.

This sequence joins TRBV19 and TRBJ1-1, with unresolved D. This receptor was identified in an adult with an advanced solid tumor such as melanoma, head and neck, liver or kidney cancer. The sample here was CD4+ or CD8+ T cells sorted from blood, taken in a trial of the OX40 agonist ivuxolimab. The CDR3 DNA follows: TGTGCCACCCTACAGTACCGCGCTTTCTTT. Residues: CATLQYRAFF.